This passage covers 24 T cell receptor beta chains from one sample sequenced in a study of regulatory T cells in long-lasting Graves disease. CDR3 regions were amplified by Arm-PCR using iRepertoire HTBI primers to build TCR beta libraries. TCRdb re-derived calls from the multiplex PCR reads in MiXCR, one entry per CDR3 protein. The sample lists 400,000 to 500,000 distinct CDR3 sequences; about 14% were seen once. The time point is: newly diagnosed GD, antithyroid drugs for less than 3 months. Construction of the TCR library relied on RNA isolated from PBMCs. This sample was also put to use in a study of T cells in Graves' hyperthyroidism and ophthalmopathy.

The starting material was peripheral blood mononuclear cells (PBMCs), obtained at new diagnosis, from a patient treated with antithyroid drugs. Receptors originate from a woman between 50 and 59 years old with Graves disease.

This clonotype was found many times. V and J are TRBV2 and TRBJ2-3, with no clear D. The CDR3 contains 11 residues. Germline V gene data show CDR1 as SNHLY and CDR2 as FYNNEI. With 3 bases removed from V and 6 bases from J, the gap between germline ends came to 4 bases. The CDR3 DNA reads TGTGCCAGCAGTGAGGGGGATACGCAGTATTTT. It specifies CASSEGDTQYF.

This clonotype was observed at least ten times. The chain carries TRBV7-9 and TRBJ2-4; unclear D gene. CDR1 is SEHNR, CDR2 FQNEAQ, per germline (reference sequence). CDR3 size: 17 residues. V was pared by 5 bases and J by 0 bases, with 17 bases between. The DNA of the CDR3 is TGTGCCAGCAGCCCCCAGGCGGACCTTCTAGCCAAAAACATTCAGTACTTC. Amino acids: CASSPQADLLAKNIQYF.

This clonotype has ten or more counts. The chain has TRBV10-3 and TRBJ1-1; 8 bases fit TRBD1. There are 14 residues in the CDR3. The germline V gene has CDR1 ENHRY and CDR2 SYGVKD. V gave up 7 bases and J gave up 2 bases; unmatched junction bases: 6. CDR3 sequence reads: CAITRGQVNTEAFF. The CDR3 region has the DNA TGTGCCATCACCCGGGGACAGGTAAACACTGAAGCTTTCTTT.

In its sample, this clonotype was seen many times. This chain connects TRBV12-3 or TRBV12-4 to TRBJ2-7; TRBD2 matches 9 bases. With 6 bases clipped from V and 3 bases from J, the junction kept 6 bases outside the gene matches. This CDR3 comprises 14 residues. CDR3 DNA: TGTGCCAGCAGACCTAGCGGGAACCACTACGAGCAGTACTTC. Encoded protein: CASRPSGNHYEQYF.

This rearrangement joins TRBV4-1 to TRBJ2-5; tentatively, D is TRBD2 (7 bases). The J call may be in error: the DNA end matches TRBJ2-7 better. CDR1 and CDR2 (germline): MGHRA, YSYEKL. CDR3 length equals 16 residues. CDR3 bases: TGCGCCAGCAGCCAAGAAGGGGGGGGTAGGTCGAACGAGCAGTACTTC. Protein product: CASSQEGGGRSNEQYF.

This clonotype was recorded at least ten times. The chain couples TRBV6-5 to TRBJ2-3; possibly TRBD2 for D (5 bases). TRBJ2-5 explains the end of the DNA better; the J call may be wrong. CDR1 is MNHEY, CDR2 SVGAGI, per germline. The CDR3 runs to 15 residues. The CDR3 DNA follows: TGTGCCAGCAGTTTTGCAGGACCCACGACGGGAACCCAGTACTTC. As protein: CASSFAGPTTGTQYF.

The chain carries TRBV29-1 and TRBJ1-3; no reliable D call. CDR1 is SQVTM, CDR2 ANQGSEA, per germline. V was trimmed by 5 bases and J by 1 base, leaving 6 bases between them. This CDR3 region has 12 residues. CDR3 loop: CSVTVSGNTIYF. The CDR3 coding sequence is TGCAGCGTTACAGTTTCTGGAAACACCATATATTTT. Full variable domain (rest looked up from reference TRBV29-1 and TRBJ1-3): SAVISQKPSRDICQRGTSLTIQCQVDSQVTMMFWYRQQPGQSLTLIATANQGSEATYESGFVIDKFPISRPNLTFSTLTVSNMSPEDSSIYLCSVTVSGNTIYFGEGSWLTVV.

With regard to this clonotype: This may be a read error, as it is one base from a much larger clone. This rearrangement joins TRBV3-1 to TRBJ2-3; D ambiguous. Trimming stripped 3 bases from V and 4 bases from J, with 11 bases between. From germline, CDR1 is LGHDT and CDR2 YNNKEL (reference sequence). The CDR3 contains 14 residues. CDR3 nucleotide sequence: TGTGCCAGCAGCCAGGGTCGCACACCAGATACGCAGTATTTT. Protein: CASSQGRTPDTQYF.

The gene calls are TRBV20-1 and TRBJ1-2; no definite D call. The CDR3 consists of 14 residues. Germline lookup yields CDR1 DFQATT and CDR2 SNEGSKA (reference sequence). Trimming left V 3 bases short and J 4 bases short, with 15 bases between. The DNA of the CDR3 is TGCAGTGCTAGCCCAGAAATCGGAGCCTATGGCTACACCTTC. Protein: CSASPEIGAYGYTF.

This clonotype was detected a few times. This chain joins TRBV9 and TRBJ2-1, with D possibly TRBD2 on 6 matching bases. The CDR3 covers 17 residues. Trimming left V 4 bases short and J 4 bases short, with 21 bases between. Germline loops: CDR1 SGDLS, CDR2 YYNGEE. CDR3: CASSMRTGTSNYNEQFF. As DNA, the CDR3 is TGTGCCAGCAGCATGCGAACCGGGACTTCTAATTACAATGAGCAGTTCTTC.

In this sample, this clonotype turned up many times. The chain employs TRBV13 and TRBJ2-1; TRBD2 matches at 13 bases. CDR1 and CDR2 from the germline V gene are PRHDT and FYEKMQ (reference sequence). The CDR3 runs to 15 residues. The J segment lost 9 bases and the V segment lost 5 bases, leaving 7 bases of the junction unmatched. The CDR3 protein is CASSPGLAGKVEQFF. The CDR3, as DNA: TGTGCCAGCAGCCCGGGACTAGCGGGAAAAGTTGAGCAGTTCTTC. The full variable domain, in which reference TRBV13 and TRBJ2-1 provide the parts outside the CDR3, is AAGVIQSPRHLIKEKRETATLKCYPIPRHDTVYWYQQGPGQDPQFLISFYEKMQSDKGSIPDRFSAQQFSDYHSELNMSSLELGDSALYFCASSPGLAGKVEQFFGPGTRLTVL.

For this clonotype: This may be a read error, as it is one base from a much larger clone. This chain links TRBV7-2 with TRBJ1-5; 7 bases align to TRBD1. The germline CDR1 and CDR2 sequences are SGHTA and FQGNSA. There are 15 residues in the CDR3. The DNA of the CDR3 is TGTGCCGGCAGCTTAGAGGCAGGGGGTGGCCAGCCCCAGCATTTT. Translated, it gives CAGSLEAGGGQPQHF. The full variable domain, completed using reference TRBV7-2 and TRBJ1-5, is GAGVSQSPSNKVTEKGKDVELRCDPISGHTALYWYRQSLGQGLEFLIYFQGNSAPDKSGLPSDRFSAERTGGSVSTLTIQRTQQEDSAVYLCAGSLEAGGGQPQHFGDGTRLSIL.

At least ten counts were recorded for this clonotype. This chain joins TRBV2 and TRBJ2-4; D gene unclear. In germline, CDR1 is SNHLY, CDR2 FYNNEI. The CDR3 is 15 amino acids. Trimming pared 3 bases from V and 0 bases from J, leaving 9 bases between. CDR3 protein: CASSEQSLAKNIQYF. The CDR3 DNA follows: TGTGCCAGCAGTGAGCAGTCCCTAGCCAAAAACATTCAGTACTTC. Variable domain in full (rest from reference TRBV2 and TRBJ2-4): EPEVTQTPSHQVTQMGQEVILRCVPISNHLYFYWYRQILGQKVEFLVSFYNNEISEKSEIFDDQFSVERPDGSNFTLKIRSTKLEDSAMYFCASSEQSLAKNIQYFGAGTRLSVL.

This clonotype was counted a few times. The gene calls are TRBV6-2 or TRBV6-3 and TRBJ2-4; maybe TRBD1 (5 bases). Germline lookup yields CDR1 MNHEY and CDR2 SVGEGT. The CDR3 spans 13 residues. Trimming left V 11 bases short and J 8 bases short, with 19 bases between. The CDR3 DNA is TGTGCCGCCAAACCTCAGGGTACGGACATTCAGTACTTC. Amino acid sequence: CAAKPQGTDIQYF.

At least ten counts were recorded for this clonotype. The chain carries TRBV28 and TRBJ1-5; D not certain. CDR1 is MDHEN, CDR2 SYDVKM, per germline. CDR3 size: 18 residues. Trimming left V 6 bases short and J 3 bases short, with 24 bases between. CDR3 sequence (DNA): TGTGCCAGCAGAGGTTACTATGGGCTTAACATTCCCAATCAGCCCCAGCATTTT. Amino acid sequence: CASRGYYGLNIPNQPQHF. Complete variable domain (other parts from reference TRBV28 and TRBJ1-5): DVKVTQSSRYLVKRTGEKVFLECVQDMDHENMFWYRQDPGLGLRLIYFSYDVKMKEKGDIPEGYSVSREKKERFSLILESASTNQTSMYLCASRGYYGLNIPNQPQHFGDGTRLSIL.

The chain carries TRBV5-4 and TRBJ2-2; TRBD2 agrees at 7 bases. The CDR3 covers 16 residues. CDR1 is SGHNT and CDR2 is YYREEE in the germline V gene (reference sequence). The ends lost 0 bases at V and 4 bases at J; junction bases unmatched: 6. Here the CDR3 reads CASSLAAGEVTGELFF. CDR3 nucleotides: TGTGCCAGCAGCTTGGCGGCGGGAGAGGTCACCGGGGAGCTGTTTTTT.

This clonotype was seen more than once but under ten times. The chain employs TRBV24-1 and TRBJ1-1; D possibly corresponds to TRBD1 (6 bases). The CDR3 totals 15 residues. Trimming took off 3 bases at V and 4 bases at J, with 14 bases between the two ends. Germline V gene sequence: CDR1 KGHDR, CDR2 SFDVKD. The CDR3 DNA follows: TGTGCCACCAGTGATAGCAGGGGCCCTGGCACTGAAGCTTTCTTT. Amino acid sequence: CATSDSRGPGTEAFF.

This clonotype was found a few times. The CDR3 sequence is CASRSPGTPNTGELFF. The CDR3 nucleotides are TGTGCCAGCAGATCTCCGGGGACGCCGAACACCGGGGAGCTGTTTTTT. The chain has TRBV7-9 and TRBJ2-2; D could derive from TRBD1 or TRBD2 (5 bases each). The CDR3 totals 16 residues. Germline CDR1 and CDR2: SEHNR and FQNEAQ (reference sequence). V was trimmed by 6 bases and J by 0 bases, leaving 14 bases between them.

This clonotype appeared many times. The rearrangement joins TRBV20-1 to TRBJ1-5, with D possibly matching TRBD1 (5 bases). V was shortened by 4 bases and J by 4 bases, with 11 bases between the two germline ends. The length of the CDR3 is 13 residues. Per germline, CDR1 DFQATT and CDR2 SNEGSKA (reference sequence). The CDR3 protein is CSATQGRNQPQHF. The CDR3 DNA follows: TGCAGTGCTACGCAGGGAAGGAATCAGCCCCAGCATTTT.

This clonotype was recorded many times. The chain has TRBV6-1 and TRBJ2-7; no clear D gene. V was trimmed by 6 bases and J by 3 bases, leaving 21 bases between them. There are 16 residues in the CDR3. Germline V gene data show CDR1 as MNHNS and CDR2 as SASEGT. The CDR3 reads CASSAMPDGAGYEQYF. The CDR3 DNA is TGTGCCAGCAGCGCTATGCCCGACGGTGCCGGCTACGAGCAGTACTTC.

This clonotype has ten or more counts. V is TRBV28 and J is TRBJ1-2; no reliable D call. The germline gives CDR1 MDHEN, CDR2 SYDVKM. The CDR3 spans 13 residues. V was pared by 5 bases and J by 2 bases, with 9 bases between. The CDR3 sequence: CASSPAFNYGYTF. The CDR3 nucleotides read TGTGCCAGCAGTCCGGCATTCAACTATGGCTACACCTTC.

A few counts support this clonotype. This chain links TRBV27 with TRBJ2-2; 14 bases agree with TRBD2. The germline CDR1 and CDR2 sequences are MNHEY and SMNVEV (reference sequence). The CDR3 consists of 17 residues. The V gene end was trimmed by 5 bases and the J gene end by 7 bases; junction bases not matched to a gene: 9. CDR3 region: CASSMTSGRVLGGELFF. The CDR3 DNA reads TGTGCCAGCAGTATGACTAGCGGGAGGGTTCTTGGCGGGGAGCTGTTTTTT.

The chain employs TRBV4-1 and TRBJ2-7, with D possibly being TRBD2 (6 bases). The germline V gene has CDR1 MGHRA and CDR2 YSYEKL. The V end was cut by 4 bases, the J end by 3 bases, with 16 bases between. The CDR3 spans 15 residues. For the CDR3, the DNA is TGCGCCAGCAGCCCTTACCGGGACTCAGACTACGAGCAGTACTTC. It specifies CASSPYRDSDYEQYF.

This clonotype was observed at least ten times. The V and J genes are TRBV5-1 and TRBJ2-7; D might be TRBD2 (5 bases). V was trimmed by 0 bases and J by 3 bases, leaving 16 bases between them. Germline lookup yields CDR1 SGHRS and CDR2 YFSETQ. The CDR3 covers 16 residues. CDR3 nucleotide sequence: TGCGCCAGCAGCTTGGGGATTCGTGGAGGAGACTACGAGCAGTACTTC. Translation gives CASSLGIRGGDYEQYF.